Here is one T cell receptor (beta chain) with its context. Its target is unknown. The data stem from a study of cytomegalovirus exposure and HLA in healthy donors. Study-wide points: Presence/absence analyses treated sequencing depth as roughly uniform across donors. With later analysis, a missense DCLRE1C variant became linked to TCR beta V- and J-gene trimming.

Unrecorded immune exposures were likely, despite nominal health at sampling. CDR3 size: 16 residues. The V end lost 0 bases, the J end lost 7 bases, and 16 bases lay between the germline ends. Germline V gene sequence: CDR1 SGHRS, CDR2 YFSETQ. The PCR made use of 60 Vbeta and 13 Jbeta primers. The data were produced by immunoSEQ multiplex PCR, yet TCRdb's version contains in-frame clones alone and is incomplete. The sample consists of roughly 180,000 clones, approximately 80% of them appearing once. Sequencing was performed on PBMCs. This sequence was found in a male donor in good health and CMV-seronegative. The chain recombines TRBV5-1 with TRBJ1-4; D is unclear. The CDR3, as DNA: TGCGCCAGCAGCTTGGCCGGACGGGAAGGTGTTGAAAAACTGTTTTTT. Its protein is CASSLAGREGVEKLFF.